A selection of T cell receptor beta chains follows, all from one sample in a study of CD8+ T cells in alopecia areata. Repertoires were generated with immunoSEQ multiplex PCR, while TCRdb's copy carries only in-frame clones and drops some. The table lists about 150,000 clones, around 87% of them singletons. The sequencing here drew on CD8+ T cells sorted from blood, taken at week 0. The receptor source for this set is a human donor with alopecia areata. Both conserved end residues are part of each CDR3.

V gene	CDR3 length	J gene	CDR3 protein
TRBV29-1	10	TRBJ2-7	CSVVLNEQYF
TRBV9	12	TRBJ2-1	CASSQTYNEQFF
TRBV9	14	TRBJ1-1	CASSVGQGNTEAFF
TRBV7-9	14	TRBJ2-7	CASSPGTVSYEQYF
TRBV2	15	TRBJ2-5	CASSSLTGGYETQYF
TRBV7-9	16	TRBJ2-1	CASPITRDNPYNEQFF
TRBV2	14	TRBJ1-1	CASSELTGYTEAFF
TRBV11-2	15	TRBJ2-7	CASSSPPQGGYEQYF
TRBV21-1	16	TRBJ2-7	CASTGRLAGDLYEQYF
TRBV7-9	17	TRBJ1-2	CASSLVGRPGSDQEIAF
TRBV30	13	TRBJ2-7	CAWSVVGGDEQYF
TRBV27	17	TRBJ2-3	CASRPGLAGVTTDTQYF
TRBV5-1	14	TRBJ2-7	CASSLGQGSDEQYF
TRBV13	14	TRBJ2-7	CASSSGFGSYEQYF
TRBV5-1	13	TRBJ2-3	CASSPASTDTQYF
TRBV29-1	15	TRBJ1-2	CSVEDTQLPPDGYTF
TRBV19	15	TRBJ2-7	CASSIRTGDDYEQYF
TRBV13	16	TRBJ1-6	CASSKNRGDAGSPLHF
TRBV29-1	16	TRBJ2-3	CSVVYFVAEDTDTQYF
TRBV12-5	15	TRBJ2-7	CASGPGTGGIYEQYF
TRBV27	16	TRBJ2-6	CASSLWGGSGANVLTF
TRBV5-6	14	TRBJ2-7	CASSWGQGNYEQYF
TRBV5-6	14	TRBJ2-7	CASSLGQPAYEQYF
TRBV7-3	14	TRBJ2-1	CASSHSNFYNEQFF
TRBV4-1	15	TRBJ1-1	CASSQDWRGGTEAFF
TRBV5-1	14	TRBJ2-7	CASSWGSQLYEQYF
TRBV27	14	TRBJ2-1	CASISRTDNNEQFF
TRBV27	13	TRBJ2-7	CASNPGQFGEQYF
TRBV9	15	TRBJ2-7	CASSVGSGSSYEQYF
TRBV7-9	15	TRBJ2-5	CASSFFGELAETQYF
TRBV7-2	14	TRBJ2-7	CASSPPGGSYEQYF
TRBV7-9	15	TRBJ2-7	CASSSTQGFAYEQYF
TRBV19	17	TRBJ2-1	CASRRGASRSSYNEQFF
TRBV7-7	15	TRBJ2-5	CASSPTSGYQETQYF
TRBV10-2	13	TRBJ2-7	CASGVGGIYEQYF
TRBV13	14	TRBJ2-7	CASRTGGVASEQYF
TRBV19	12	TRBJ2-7	CASSNGVYEQYF
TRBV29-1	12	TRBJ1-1	CSVEEGGTEAFF
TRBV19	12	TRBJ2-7	CASSSIPYEQYF
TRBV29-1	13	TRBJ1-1	CSVDGPLNTEAFF
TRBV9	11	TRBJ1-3	CASRTGNTIYF
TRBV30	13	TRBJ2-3	CAWSLVRTDTQYF
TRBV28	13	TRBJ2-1	CASSPVGHWEQFF
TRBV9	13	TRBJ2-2	CASSLSGSGELFF
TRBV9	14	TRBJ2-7	CASSVAEVNYEQYF
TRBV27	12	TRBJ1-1	CASRGGRTEAFF
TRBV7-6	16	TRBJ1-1	CASSLSLRGIDTEAFF
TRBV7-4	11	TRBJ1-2	CASGGRLVDTF
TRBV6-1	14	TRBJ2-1	CASGHSGRGNEQFF
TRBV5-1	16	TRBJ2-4	CASSGPTGNDENIQYF
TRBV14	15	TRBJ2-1	CASSQTGGSYNEQFF
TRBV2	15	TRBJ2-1	CASIVPESSYNEQFF